Below are 26 T cell receptor beta chains sequenced from a single sample in a study of CD8+ T cells in alopecia areata. Extracted RNA was reverse transcribed, and the resulting cDNA served as sequencing template. Here immunoSEQ multiplex PCR was the method, and the copy in TCRdb shows in-frame clones only, minus some. The sample has 69,000 or so clones; under 75% are singletons. The sequenced sample was CD8+ T cells sorted from blood, obtained at week 0. Receptors originate from a human donor with alopecia areata.

This chain's CDR3 is CASSPGTGGGYTF. The CDR3 region has the DNA TGTGCCAGCAGCCCTGGGACAGGGGGCGGCTACACCTTC. This chain connects TRBV13 to TRBJ1-2; 12 bases map to TRBD1. The CDR3 totals 13 residues. V lost 5 bases, J lost 8 bases, and 3 bases stayed unmatched. Looked up from germline, CDR1 is PRHDT and CDR2 is FYEKMQ (reference sequence). The full variable domain, rest sourced from reference TRBV13 and TRBJ1-2, is AAGVIQSPRHLIKEKRETATLKCYPIPRHDTVYWYQQGPGQDPQFLISFYEKMQSDKGSIPDRFSAQQFSDYHSELNMSSLELGDSALYFCASSPGTGGGYTFGSGTRLTVV.

The genes are TRBV23-1 and TRBJ2-6; D is uncertain. TRBV23-1 is flagged as an ORF with uncertain function. The CDR3 spans 16 residues. Trimming took 6 bases from V and 2 from J, leaving 14 bases between them. CDR3 nucleotide sequence: TGCGCCAGCAGCCAAGATAGGTGGACTGGGGCCAACGTCCTGACTTTC. It codes for CASSQDRWTGANVLTF.

This chain connects TRBV7-9 to TRBJ2-1; TRBD1 aligns across 12 bases. The CDR3 totals 15 residues. Trimming removed 3 bases from V and 7 bases from J; junction bases left unmatched: 4. Germline assignment: CDR1 SEHNR and CDR2 FQNEAQ (reference sequence). The CDR3 is CASSLPGQGANEQFF. In DNA, the CDR3 is TGTGCCAGCAGCTTGCCGGGACAGGGGGCAAATGAGCAGTTCTTC.

This rearrangement joins TRBV7-2 to TRBJ2-7; 10 bases fit TRBD2. Unmatched junction bases numbered 11, after V lost 5 bases and J lost 7 bases. Germline-derived CDR1 and CDR2 are SGHTA and FQGNSA. The CDR3 covers 15 residues. This chain's CDR3 is CASSPTAGGLGEQYF. In DNA form, the CDR3 reads TGTGCCAGCAGCCCCACAGCGGGGGGGCTGGGGGAGCAGTACTTC. Filled out from reference TRBV7-2 and TRBJ2-7, the complete variable domain reads GAGVSQSPSNKVTEKGKDVELRCDPISGHTALYWYRQSLGQGLEFLIYFQGNSAPDKSGLPSDRFSAERTGGSVSTLTIQRTQQEDSAVYLCASSPTAGGLGEQYFGPGTRLTVT.

The J gene is TRBJ2-4, the V gene TRBV28; 12 bases are shared with TRBD2. The trim removed 7 bases at V and 7 bases at J, leaving 8 bases unmatched. The germline CDR1 and CDR2 sequences are MDHEN and SYDVKM. The CDR3 is made up of 15 amino acids. CDR3: CASTPRLAGGNIQYF. The CDR3 DNA sequence: TGTGCCAGCACCCCAAGGCTAGCGGGGGGGAACATTCAGTACTTC.

The J gene is TRBJ2-6, the V gene TRBV5-1; no reliable D call. The ends were cut back, 0 bases at V and 0 bases at J, with 13 bases in the middle. This CDR3 region has 18 residues. The germline V gene has CDR1 SGHRS and CDR2 YFSETQ. The CDR3 nucleotides read TGCGCCAGCAGCTTGGATCTCAGTCACCTCTCTGGGGCCAACGTCCTGACTTTC. It is translated as CASSLDLSHLSGANVLTF.

The chain couples TRBV5-4 to TRBJ2-5; perhaps TRBD2 as D (6 bases). The CDR3 runs 15 residues. Germline CDR1 reads SGHNT; CDR2 reads YYREEE (reference sequence). V lost 2 bases to trimming and J lost 1 base, with 12 bases between them. CDR3 protein: CASSLNGGPQETQYF. As DNA, the CDR3 is TGTGCCAGCAGCTTAAACGGGGGTCCCCAAGAGACCCAGTACTTC. Based on the CDR3 plus reference TRBV5-4 and TRBJ2-5, the full variable domain is ETGVTQSPTHLIKTRGQQVTLRCSSQSGHNTVSWYQQALGQGPQFIFQYYREEENGRGNFPPRFSGLQFPNYSSELNVNALELDDSALYLCASSLNGGPQETQYFGPGTRLLVL.

The chain employs TRBV6-6 and TRBJ1-1, with TRBD1 matching 7 bases. J gave up 3 bases and V 2 bases, and 3 bases lay outside the gene matches. This CDR3 contains 14 residues. Germline CDR1 is MNHNY and CDR2 is SVGAGI (reference sequence). The CDR3, as DNA: TGTGCCAGCAGTTACAGAACAGGGGACACTGAAGCTTTCTTT. Its translation: CASSYRTGDTEAFF.

This clone was observed a single time. The chain links TRBV27 to TRBJ2-7; a possible D gene is TRBD1 (8 bases). Germline-derived CDR1 and CDR2 are MNHEY and SMNVEV (reference sequence). The CDR3 has 14 amino acids. Deletions cut 6 bases from V and 4 bases from J, with 16 bases between. Written as DNA, the CDR3 is TGTGCCAGCAGGCAAGGACAGGGACTATACGAGCAGTACTTC. It codes for CASRQGQGLYEQYF.

This sequence joins TRBV27 and TRBJ2-7; TRBD1 aligns across 9 bases. CDR1 MNHEY and CDR2 SMNVEV come from the germline V gene (reference sequence). The CDR3 sequence is 15 residues long. V lost 5 bases to trimming and J lost 0 bases; unmatched junction nucleotides: 5. The CDR3 sequence is CASSVTGGRSYEQYF. In DNA, the CDR3 is TGTGCCAGCAGTGTAACAGGGGGCCGCTCCTACGAGCAGTACTTC.

This sequence joins TRBV14 and TRBJ2-1; 7 nucleotides match TRBD1. Losses at the gene ends were 4 bases for V and 10 bases for J; bases not matched to a gene: 13. The CDR3 extends over 15 amino acids. CDR1 is SGHDN and CDR2 is FVKESK in the germline V gene. CDR3 DNA sequence: TGTGCCAGCAGCCGACGACAGGGACCCTGGGACGAGCAGTTCTTC. It is translated as CASSRRQGPWDEQFF.

This chain connects TRBV2 to TRBJ2-4, with 8 bases fitting TRBD2. The CDR3 has 12 amino acids. Germline V CDR1 and CDR2: SNHLY, FYNNEI. With 6 bases clipped from V and 9 bases from J, the junction kept 4 bases outside the gene matches. The CDR3 sequence is CASSPSGGIQYF. DNA of the CDR3: TGTGCCAGCAGCCCCAGCGGGGGCATTCAGTACTTC.

The CDR3 DNA is TGTGCCAGCAGCGTACGGGACGGAATAGACTACACCTTC. Translation: CASSVRDGIDYTF. V usage is TRBV9 and J usage is TRBJ1-2; perhaps TRBD1 as D (5 bases). Germline V CDR1 and CDR2: SGDLS, YYNGEE. V lost 1 base, J lost 10 bases, and 14 bases lay in between. The CDR3 extends over 13 amino acids.

The V and J genes are TRBV9 and TRBJ2-1; 9 nucleotides line up with TRBD1. Trimming at V came to 4 bases and at J to 5 bases, leaving 4 bases not matched to a gene. The CDR3 has 14 amino acids. In germline, CDR1 is SGDLS, CDR2 YYNGEE. The CDR3 reads CASSLGTGNNEQFF. The CDR3 nucleotides read TGTGCCAGCAGCCTCGGGACAGGGAACAATGAGCAGTTCTTC.

The chain couples TRBV5-1 to TRBJ1-4; D is ambiguous. The V end was cut by 4 bases, the J end by 5 bases, with 18 bases between. This CDR3 has 16 residues. Germline V gene lookup returns CDR1 SGHRS and CDR2 YFSETQ. The CDR3 region has the DNA TGCGCCAGCAGCCTCCCAAGGACGGATCACAATGAAAAACTGTTTTTT. This translates into CASSLPRTDHNEKLFF.

The chain joins TRBV6-4 to TRBJ2-1, with TRBD2 matching over 10 bases. Losses at the gene ends were 5 bases for V and 6 bases for J; bases not matched to a gene: 4. The CDR3 runs to 14 residues. In germline, CDR1 is MRHNA, CDR2 SNTAGT. CDR3 DNA sequence: TGTGCCAGCAGTAGCGGGGGGGCAAGCAATGAGCAGTTCTTC. As protein: CASSSGGASNEQFF.

This rearrangement joins TRBV4-3 to TRBJ2-7, with 11 bases aligning to TRBD1. V trimming: 3 bases; J trimming: 5 bases; junction bases outside the gene matches: 6. The CDR3 is 15 residues long. The V gene's germline CDR1 is LGHNA and CDR2 YSLEER. The CDR3 DNA is TGCGCCAGCAGCCAGGCCGGGACAGGGGGTAACGAGCAGTACTTC. This gives the protein CASSQAGTGGNEQYF.

This sequence joins TRBV7-8 and TRBJ2-1; D is unclear. The V end lost 4 bases, the J end lost 1 base, and 11 bases lay between the germline ends. This CDR3 is built from 15 residues. Germline V gives CDR1 SGHVS, CDR2 FQNEAQ. The CDR3 region has the DNA TGTGCCAGCAGCTGGGCGACCTTGTCCTACAATGAGCAGTTCTTC. Protein: CASSWATLSYNEQFF.

The chain couples TRBV7-9 to TRBJ2-7, with TRBD2 matching over 12 bases. V gave up 4 bases and J gave up 2 bases; unmatched junction bases: 6. Germline CDR1 and CDR2: SEHNR and FQNEAQ (reference sequence). The CDR3 consists of 16 residues. Here the CDR3 DNA reads TGTGCCAGCAGCTACGAACTAGCGGGAGGTCCCTACGAGCAGTACTTC. This codes for CASSYELAGGPYEQYF.

V and J are TRBV27 and TRBJ2-1; D may correspond to TRBD1 or TRBD2 (5 bases each). The ends were cut back, 6 bases at V and 4 bases at J, with 13 bases in the middle. The CDR3 extends over 14 amino acids. CDR1 and CDR2 (germline): MNHEY, SMNVEV (reference sequence). CDR3 coding DNA: TGTGCCAGCAGCCGGGACGTACGTTACAATGAGCAGTTCTTC. Translating gives CASSRDVRYNEQFF.

This clone was seen only a few times. The V and J genes are TRBV14 and TRBJ1-2; maybe TRBD1 (5 bases). This CDR3 is 13 amino acids long. The germline CDR1 and CDR2 sequences are SGHDN and FVKESK. Trimming removed 4 bases from V and 4 bases from J, with 10 bases in between. CDR3 bases: TGTGCCAGCAGCCCGGGGCTCCGCTATGGCTACACCTTC. Translated: CASSPGLRYGYTF. Supplemented by reference TRBV14 and TRBJ1-2, the full variable domain reads EAGVTQFPSHSVIEKGQTVTLRCDPISGHDNLYWYRRVMGKEIKFLLHFVKESKQDESGMPNNRFLAERTGGTYSTLKVQPAELEDSGVYFCASSPGLRYGYTFGSGTRLTVV.

The J gene is TRBJ2-6, the V gene TRBV27; 8 nucleotides match TRBD2. Trimming at V came to 3 bases and at J to 0 bases, leaving 10 bases not matched to a gene. Germline values: CDR1 MNHEY, CDR2 SMNVEV (reference sequence). The CDR3 sequence is 19 residues long. CDR3 sequence reads: CASSFIREGLNSGANVLTF. CDR3 in DNA: TGTGCCAGCAGTTTCATCCGGGAGGGCCTTAACTCTGGGGCCAACGTCCTGACTTTC.

The sample holds a few counts of this clone. V is TRBV28 and J is TRBJ1-3; no firm D call. Germline V gene sequence: CDR1 MDHEN, CDR2 SYDVKM. Trimming left V 5 bases short and J 7 bases short, with 9 bases between. CDR3 size: 12 residues. The chain's CDR3 is CASSGGRNTIYF. For the CDR3, the DNA is TGTGCCAGCAGTGGAGGCCGGAACACCATATATTTT.

This rearrangement joins TRBV7-2 to TRBJ2-1; TRBD2 matches 11 bases. CDR3 length: 14 amino acids. V dropped 8 bases and J dropped 5; count of bases not matched to a gene: 5. From germline, CDR1 is SGHTA and CDR2 FQGNSA. The CDR3 reads CASQGLAENNEQFF. CDR3 bases: TGTGCCAGCCAGGGACTAGCGGAAAACAATGAGCAGTTCTTC.

V gene TRBV7-9 combines with J gene TRBJ2-3; D gene unclear. The germline V gene encodes CDR1 SEHNR and CDR2 FQNEAQ (reference sequence). The length of the CDR3 is 15 residues. Trimming removed 1 base from V and 2 bases from J, with 10 bases in between. The CDR3 protein is CASSLVVSDTDTQYF. CDR3 DNA: TGTGCCAGCAGCTTAGTTGTCAGCGACACAGATACGCAGTATTTT.

V and J are TRBV5-1 and TRBJ2-7, with 7 positions matching TRBD2. V shed 0 bases and J 1 base; nucleotides not matched to a gene: 7. The CDR3 spans 16 residues. In germline, CDR1 is SGHRS, CDR2 YFSETQ. CDR3 DNA sequence: TGCGCCAGCAGCTTGGCCTCAGGCGGGAGTTCCTACGAGCAGTACTTC. Protein product: CASSLASGGSSYEQYF.